This is a list of T cell receptor beta chains from one sample in a study of CXCR3-negative and CXCR3-positive naive CD8 T cells. For each CDR3 protein, TCRdb gives one entry from its re-call of the 5' RACE reads, without DNA. The sample shows about 150,000 distinct CDR3 sequences, and under 0.5% sits with its ten largest clones. Sequenced input: naive CXCR3+ CD8+ T cells from blood. These receptors were taken from a human donor in good health. Some clones in this sample may be carry-over from other donors' samples. The CDR3 runs from the conserved cysteine through the conserved F or W.

J	V	length	CDR3
TRBJ1-1	TRBV9	17	CASSVSGATPLNTEAFF
TRBJ2-7	TRBV5-1	15	CASSPGRGDFYEQYF
TRBJ2-7	TRBV28	16	CASRLATGTPSYEQYF
TRBJ2-1	TRBV14	16	CASSEQLAGSYNEQFF
TRBJ1-2	TRBV5-1	14	CASSLGGAARGYTF
TRBJ2-4	TRBV15	14	CATSRGQGQDIQYF
TRBJ2-1	TRBV9	15	CASSVVSGVYNEQFF
TRBJ2-2	TRBV7-7	15	CASSIGTRGAGELFF
TRBJ2-2	TRBV4-1	14	CASSQGRVTGELFF
TRBJ1-5	TRBV3-2	16	CASSQKRAYSNQPQHF
TRBJ2-7	TRBV2	15	CASSDFSTPSYEQYF
TRBJ1-3	TRBV28	14	CASSRIGLGNTIYF
TRBJ1-5	TRBV12-3/TRBV12-4	15	CASSLGGGVNQPQHF
TRBJ2-3	TRBV7-9	15	CASSSGGRGLDTQYF
TRBJ2-2	TRBV4-1	15	CASNHIGGGTGELFF
TRBJ2-1	TRBV28	14	CASSTAGGSDEQFF
TRBJ2-3	TRBV29-1	14	CSVVTGTGIDTQYF
TRBJ2-1	TRBV27	14	CASSSGSSYNEQFF
TRBJ2-6	TRBV6-2/TRBV6-3	16	CASEPVSVVAGHVLTF
TRBJ2-3	TRBV4-3	16	CASSQVFSGGADTQYF